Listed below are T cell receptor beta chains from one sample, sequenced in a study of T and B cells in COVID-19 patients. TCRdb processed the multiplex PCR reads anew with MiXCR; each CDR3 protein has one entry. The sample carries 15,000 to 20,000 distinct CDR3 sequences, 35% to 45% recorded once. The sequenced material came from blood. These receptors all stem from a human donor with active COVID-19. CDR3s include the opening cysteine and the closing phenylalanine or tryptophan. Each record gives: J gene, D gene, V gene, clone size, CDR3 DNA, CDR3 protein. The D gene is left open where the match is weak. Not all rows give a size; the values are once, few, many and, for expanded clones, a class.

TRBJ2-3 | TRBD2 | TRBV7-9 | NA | TGTGCCAGCAGACGACTAGCGGGGGACACAGATACGCAGTATTTT | CASRRLAGDTDTQYF
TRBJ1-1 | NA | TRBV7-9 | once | TGTGCCAGCAGCTTAGCTCAGGGTATCGGCACTGAAGCTTTCTTT | CASSLAQGIGTEAFF
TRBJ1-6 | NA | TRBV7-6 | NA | TGTGCCAGCAGCTTACGGGGCAGGGGAGGGTCCTCACCCCTCCACTTT | CASSLRGRGGSSPLHF
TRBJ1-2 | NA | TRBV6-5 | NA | TGTGCCAGCACCCCCCGACGGAACCCTCCCTATGGCTACACCTTC | CASTPRRNPPYGYTF
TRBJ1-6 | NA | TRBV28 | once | TGTGCCAGCAGTTTAGGGCAGGGGTTCGGGTCACCCCTCCACTTT | CASSLGQGFGSPLHF
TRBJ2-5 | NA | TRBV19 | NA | TGTGCCAGCAGCTTAGGTGGGCAGGCCCAGGGGGAGACCCAGTACTTC | CASSLGGQAQGETQYF
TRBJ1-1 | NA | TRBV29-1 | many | TGCAGCGTTGATCAGGGCAGGGCTTTCTTT | CSVDQGRAFF
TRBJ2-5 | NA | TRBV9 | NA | TGTGCCAGCAGCAGACAAACAGCTAAAGAGACCCAGTACTTC | CASSRQTAKETQYF
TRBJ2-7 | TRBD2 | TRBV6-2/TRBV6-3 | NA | TGTGCCAGCAGACTTGGGCTAGCGGGGGTCGAGCAGTACTTC | CASRLGLAGVEQYF
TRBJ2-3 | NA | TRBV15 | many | TGTGCCACCAGCAGAGGATCTACCACAGATACGCAGTATTTT | CATSRGSTTDTQYF
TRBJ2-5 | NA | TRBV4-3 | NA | TGCGCCAGCAGCCAAGATACGGGTCGAGAGACCCAGTACTTC | CASSQDTGRETQYF
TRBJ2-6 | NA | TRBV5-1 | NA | TGCGCCAGCAGCTTGAAATCCGACAGGTCTGGGGCCAACGTCCTGACTTTC | CASSLKSDRSGANVLTF
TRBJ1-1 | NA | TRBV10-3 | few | TGTGCCATCGGAGGGGACACTGAAGCTTTCTTT | CAIGGDTEAFF
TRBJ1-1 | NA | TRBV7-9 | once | TGTGCCAGCAGCACAGACACAGAAGCTTTCTTT | CASSTDTEAFF
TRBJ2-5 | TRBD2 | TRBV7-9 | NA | TGTGCCAGCAGCACGGCGACTAGCGGGGGGGAGACCCAGTACTTC | CASSTATSGGETQYF
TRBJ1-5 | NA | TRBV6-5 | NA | TGTGCCAGCAGTGAAGCGAGCTTTAAGGGATACCACCCCCAGCATTTT | CASSEASFKGYHPQHF
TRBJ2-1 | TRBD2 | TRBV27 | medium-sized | TGTGCCAGCAGCTTAGCGGGAGGGACAGGTGAGCAGTTCTTC | CASSLAGGTGEQFF
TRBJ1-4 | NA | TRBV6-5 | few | TGTGCCAGCAGTTGGGGGTCCGGGGAAAAACTGTTTTTT | CASSWGSGEKLFF
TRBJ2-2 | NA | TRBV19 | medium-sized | TGTGCCAGTAGCCAGTATACACACACCGGGGAGCTGTTTTTT | CASSQYTHTGELFF
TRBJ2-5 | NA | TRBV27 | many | TGTGCCAGCAGTAGTGACAGGTGGGAAGAGACCCAGTACTTC | CASSSDRWEETQYF
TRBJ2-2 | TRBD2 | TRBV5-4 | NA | TGTGCCAGCAGCCCGGGGGGGCGGACGGGGACCGGGGAGCTGTTTTTT | CASSPGGRTGTGELFF
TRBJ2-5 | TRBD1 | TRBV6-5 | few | TGTGCCAGCAGTCGACTATCCGGGACAGGGATGGAGACCCAGTACTTC | CASSRLSGTGMETQYF
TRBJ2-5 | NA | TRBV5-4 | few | TGTGCCAGCAGCCCCCCTTTTGCAGAGACCCAGTACTTC | CASSPPFAETQYF
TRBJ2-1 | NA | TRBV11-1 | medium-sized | TGTGCCAGCAGCTTTGATAGCTCCTACAATGAGCAGTTCTTC | CASSFDSSYNEQFF
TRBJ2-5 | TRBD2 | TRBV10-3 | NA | TGTGCCATCAGTGTTGGATCGGGGGGGCTGGAGACCCAGTACTTC | CAISVGSGGLETQYF
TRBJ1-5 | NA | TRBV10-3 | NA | TGTGCCATCAGTGAGTCCGAGGGAATGGCGAATCAGCCCCAGCATTTT | CAISESEGMANQPQHF
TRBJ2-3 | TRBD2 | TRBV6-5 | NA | TGTGCCAGCAGTGCCGGACTAGCGGGGCTTGCAGATACGCAGTATTTT | CASSAGLAGLADTQYF
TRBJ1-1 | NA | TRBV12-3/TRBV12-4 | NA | TGTGCCAGCAGCTTTACAGGAATGAACACTGAAGCTTTCTTT | CASSFTGMNTEAFF
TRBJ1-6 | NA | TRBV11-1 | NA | TGTGCCAGCCAGGGATCTAATTCACCCCTCCACTTT | CASQGSNSPLHF
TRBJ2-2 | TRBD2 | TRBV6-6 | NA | TGTGCCAGCAGAAAGACTAGCGGGGGGGTTTTGAACACCGGGGAGCTGTTTTTT | CASRKTSGGVLNTGELFF
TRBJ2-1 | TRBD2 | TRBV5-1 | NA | TGCACCAGCAGCCCGACTAGCGGGAGATACAATGAGCAGTTCTTC | CTSSPTSGRYNEQFF
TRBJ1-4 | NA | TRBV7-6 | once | TGTGCCAGCAGCTTAGGAGTGTTTAACCAGGAAAAACTGTTTTTT | CASSLGVFNQEKLFF
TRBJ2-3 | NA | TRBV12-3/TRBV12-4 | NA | TGTGCCAGCAGTAAGGGGCCAAAGGATGCAGATACGCAGTATTTT | CASSKGPKDADTQYF
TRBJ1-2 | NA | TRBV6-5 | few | TGTGCCAGCAGTCCGGGACACCACTATGGCTACACCTTC | CASSPGHHYGYTF
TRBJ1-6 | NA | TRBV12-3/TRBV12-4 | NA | TGTGCCAGCAGCCGGGGGGATAGCAATTCACCCCTCCACTTT | CASSRGDSNSPLHF
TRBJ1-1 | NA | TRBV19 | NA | TGTGCCAGTAGTTATTACGGTACCCGGGCTGAAGCTTTCTTT | CASSYYGTRAEAFF
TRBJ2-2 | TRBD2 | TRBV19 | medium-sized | TGTGCCAGTTCTTGGGGGACTAGCGGGGGGATGCACGGGGAGCTGTTTTTT | CASSWGTSGGMHGELFF
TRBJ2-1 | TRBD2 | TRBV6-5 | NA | TGTGCCGGACGGGGGGGCCTCTTTTCTGAGCAGTTCTTC | CAGRGGLFSEQFF